This T cell receptor beta chain was captured by sequencing in a study of CDR3 diversity in severe acne. Note on this clonotype: Sequence at one end of the junction differs from germline and may be a read error.

TCRdb recomputed calls from the PCR reads with MiXCR, one row per CDR3 protein. The sample lists about 93,000 distinct CDR3 sequences; around 50% were seen once. This clonotype originated in a male donor in good health, serving as a control. The sequenced material came from blood.

The CDR3 spells CASSADSGTSGGVSYEQYF. The DNA of the CDR3 is TGTGCCAGCAGCGCCGACTCCGGGACTAGCGGGGGGGTTTCCTACGAGCAGTACTTC. The chain links TRBV5-1 to TRBJ2-7; 16 bases line up with TRBD2. Germline values: CDR1 SGHRS, CDR2 YFSETQ. CDR3 size: 19 residues.